The 5 T cell receptor beta chains listed next were all sequenced from one sample in a study of OX40 agonist ivuxolimab in advanced cancers. Clones were sequenced by immunoSEQ multiplex PCR, and TCRdb holds only the in-frame ones, with some missing. Found here are over 100,000 clones, less than 95% of them singletons; the top ten hold 0.85% to 1.4%. This material consisted of CD4+ or CD8+ T cells sorted from blood, taken in a trial of the OX40 agonist ivuxolimab. These receptors all stem from an adult with an advanced solid tumor such as melanoma, head and neck, liver or kidney cancer.

The rearrangement uses TRBV7-8 and TRBJ1-4; D remains ambiguous. There are 17 residues in the CDR3. Trimming shortened V by 5 bases and J by 2 bases, and 18 bases separated the two germline ends. The germline CDR1 and CDR2 sequences are SGHVS and FQNEAQ. The CDR3 spells CASSPLEVLGTNEKLFF. For the CDR3, the DNA is TGTGCCAGCAGCCCACTTGAGGTCCTTGGGACTAATGAAAAACTGTTTTTT. Full variable domain (missing parts from reference TRBV7-8 and TRBJ1-4): GAGVSQSPRYKVAKRGQDVALRCDPISGHVSLFWYQQALGQGPEFLTYFQNEAQLDKSGLPSDRFFAERPEGSVSTLKIQRTQQEDSAVYLCASSPLEVLGTNEKLFFGSGTQLSVL.

This clone was detected only a few times. This chain links TRBV9 with TRBJ2-7, with 7 positions matching TRBD2. The germline V gene encodes CDR1 SGDLS and CDR2 YYNGEE. CDR3 length: 14 residues. With V trimmed by 0 bases and J by 4 bases, 4 bases remained unmatched. The CDR3: CASSVGGGRYEQYF. CDR3 nucleotide sequence: TGTGCCAGCAGCGTAGGCGGGGGTAGGTACGAGCAGTACTTC.

This chain uses TRBV19 with TRBJ2-1; possibly TRBD1 or TRBD2 for D (5 bases each). The CDR3 has 14 amino acids. CDR1 is LNHDA, CDR2 SQIVND, per germline (reference sequence). The ends were cut back, 1 base at V and 4 bases at J, with 8 bases in the middle. The CDR3 region has the DNA TGTGCCAGTAGTATAGTTGGGGGATACAATGAGCAGTTCTTC. Translated: CASSIVGGYNEQFF.

The rearrangement joins TRBV7-2 to TRBJ2-5; D is unresolved. The CDR3 sequence is 14 residues long. Trimming took 1 base from V and 1 from J, leaving 7 bases between them. Looked up from germline, CDR1 is SGHTA and CDR2 is FQGNSA. CDR3 region: CASSLDRIQETQYF. CDR3 nucleotide sequence: TGTGCCAGCAGCTTAGATAGGATCCAAGAGACCCAGTACTTC.

This chain uses TRBV5-1 with TRBJ2-5, with D maybe TRBD2 (6 bases). The V gene's germline CDR1 is SGHRS and CDR2 YFSETQ. CDR3 length equals 16 residues. The V end lost 0 bases, the J end lost 5 bases, and 17 bases lay between the germline ends. CDR3 sequence reads: CASSLGFSGDGETQYF. CDR3 in DNA: TGCGCCAGCAGCTTGGGGTTTAGCGGAGACGGGGAGACCCAGTACTTC.